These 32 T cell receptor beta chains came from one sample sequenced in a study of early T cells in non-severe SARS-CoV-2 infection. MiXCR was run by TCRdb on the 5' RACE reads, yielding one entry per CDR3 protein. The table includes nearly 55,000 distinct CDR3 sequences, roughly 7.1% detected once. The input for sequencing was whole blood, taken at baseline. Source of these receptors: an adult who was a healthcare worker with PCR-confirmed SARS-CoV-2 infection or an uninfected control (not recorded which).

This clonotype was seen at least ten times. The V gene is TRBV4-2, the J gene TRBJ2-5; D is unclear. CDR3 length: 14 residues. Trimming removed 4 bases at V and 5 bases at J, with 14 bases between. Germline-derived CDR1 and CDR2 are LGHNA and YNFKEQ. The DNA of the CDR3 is TGTGCCAGCAGCCGAGAGGACGCCGCCGAGACCCAGTACTTC. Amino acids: CASSREDAAETQYF.

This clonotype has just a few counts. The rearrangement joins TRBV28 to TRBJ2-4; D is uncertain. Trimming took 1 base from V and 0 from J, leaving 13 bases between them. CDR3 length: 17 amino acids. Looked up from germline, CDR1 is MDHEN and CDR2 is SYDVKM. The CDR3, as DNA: TGTGCCAGCAGTTTATCAAGGGATAGGGTAGCCAAAAACATTCAGTACTTC. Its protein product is CASSLSRDRVAKNIQYF.

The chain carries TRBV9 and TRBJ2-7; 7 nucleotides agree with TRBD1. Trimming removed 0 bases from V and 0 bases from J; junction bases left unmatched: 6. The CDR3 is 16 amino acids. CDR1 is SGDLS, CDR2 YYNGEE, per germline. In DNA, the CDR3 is TGTGCCAGCAGCGTAGGGGCAGGGGGACCCTCCTACGAGCAGTACTTC. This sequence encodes CASSVGAGGPSYEQYF.

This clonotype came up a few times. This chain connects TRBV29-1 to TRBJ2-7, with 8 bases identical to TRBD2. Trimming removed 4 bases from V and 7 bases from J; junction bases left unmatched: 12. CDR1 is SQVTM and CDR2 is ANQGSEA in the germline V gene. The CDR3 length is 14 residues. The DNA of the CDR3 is TGCAGCGTTGCCCCGGTCGGACTAGCCGGAGAGCAGTACTTC. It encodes CSVAPVGLAGEQYF.

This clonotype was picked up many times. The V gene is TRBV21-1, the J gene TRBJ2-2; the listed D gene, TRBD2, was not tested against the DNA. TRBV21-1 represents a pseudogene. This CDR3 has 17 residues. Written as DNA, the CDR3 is TGTGCCAGCAGCAAAGAGGCGTGGCGGGAGGCCCCCGGGGAGCTGTTTTTT. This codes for CASSKEAWREAPGELFF.

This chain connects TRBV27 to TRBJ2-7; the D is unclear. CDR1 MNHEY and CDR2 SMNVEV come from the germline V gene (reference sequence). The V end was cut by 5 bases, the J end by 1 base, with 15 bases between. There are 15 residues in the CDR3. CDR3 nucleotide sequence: TGTGCCAGCAGTATAGGGAACTACCGTTCCTACGAGCAGTACTTC. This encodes CASSIGNYRSYEQYF.

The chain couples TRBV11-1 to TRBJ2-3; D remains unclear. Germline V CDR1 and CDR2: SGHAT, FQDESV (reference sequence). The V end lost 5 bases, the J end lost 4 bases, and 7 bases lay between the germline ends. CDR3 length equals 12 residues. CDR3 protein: CASSPTADTQYF. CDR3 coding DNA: TGTGCCAGCAGCCCGACTGCAGATACGCAGTATTTT.

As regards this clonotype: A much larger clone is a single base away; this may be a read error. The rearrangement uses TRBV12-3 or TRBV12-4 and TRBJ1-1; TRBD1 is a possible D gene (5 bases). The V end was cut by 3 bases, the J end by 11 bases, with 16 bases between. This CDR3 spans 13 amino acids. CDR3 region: CASSFVDNGGAFF. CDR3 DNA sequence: TGTGCCAGCAGTTTCGTGGACAACGGCGGTGCTTTCTTT.

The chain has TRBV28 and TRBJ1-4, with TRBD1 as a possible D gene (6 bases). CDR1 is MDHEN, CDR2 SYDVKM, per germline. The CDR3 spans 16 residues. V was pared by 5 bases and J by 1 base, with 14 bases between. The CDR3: CASSPVDRRTNEKLFF. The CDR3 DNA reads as TGTGCCAGCAGTCCCGTTGACAGGAGAACTAATGAAAAACTGTTTTTT. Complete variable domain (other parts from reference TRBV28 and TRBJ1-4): DVKVTQSSRYLVKRTGEKVFLECVQDMDHENMFWYRQDPGLGLRLIYFSYDVKMKEKGDIPEGYSVSREKKERFSLILESASTNQTSMYLCASSPVDRRTNEKLFFGSGTQLSVL.

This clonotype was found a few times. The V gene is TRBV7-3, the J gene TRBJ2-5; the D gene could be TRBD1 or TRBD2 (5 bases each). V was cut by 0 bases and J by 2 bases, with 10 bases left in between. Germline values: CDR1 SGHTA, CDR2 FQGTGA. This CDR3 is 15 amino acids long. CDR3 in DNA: TGTGCCAGCAGCTTAACCGGGACGGATCAAGAGACCCAGTACTTC. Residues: CASSLTGTDQETQYF.

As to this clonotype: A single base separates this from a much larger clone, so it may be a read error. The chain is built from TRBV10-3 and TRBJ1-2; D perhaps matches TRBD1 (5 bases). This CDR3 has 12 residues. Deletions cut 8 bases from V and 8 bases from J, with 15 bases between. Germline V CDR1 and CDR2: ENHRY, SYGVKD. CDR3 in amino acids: CAIVDPGGGYTF. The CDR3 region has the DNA TGTGCCATCGTCGACCCCGGGGGAGGCTACACCTTC.

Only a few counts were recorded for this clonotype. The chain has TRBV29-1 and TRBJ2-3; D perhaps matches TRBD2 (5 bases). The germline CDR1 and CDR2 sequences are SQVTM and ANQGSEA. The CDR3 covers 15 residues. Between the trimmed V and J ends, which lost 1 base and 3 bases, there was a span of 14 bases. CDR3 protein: CSVEVRIRGTDTQYF. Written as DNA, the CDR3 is TGCAGCGTTGAAGTTCGTATCCGAGGGACAGATACGCAGTATTTT.

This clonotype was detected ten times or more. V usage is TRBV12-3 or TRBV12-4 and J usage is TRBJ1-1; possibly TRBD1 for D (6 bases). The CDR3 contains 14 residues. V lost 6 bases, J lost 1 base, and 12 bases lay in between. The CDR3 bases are TGTGCCAGCAGCAAACTCAGGGGGAACACTGAAGCTTTCTTT. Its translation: CASSKLRGNTEAFF.

CDR3 DNA: TGCAGTGCTAGTCGAGTAGGGGGGCTCAACTCCTACGAGCAGTACTTC. Translated: CSASRVGGLNSYEQYF. The gene calls are TRBV20-1 and TRBJ2-7; D is tentatively TRBD1 or TRBD2 (6 bases each). CDR3 size: 16 residues. Germline values: CDR1 DFQATT, CDR2 SNEGSKA (reference sequence). V shed 3 bases and J shed 0 bases, with 18 bases lying between them.

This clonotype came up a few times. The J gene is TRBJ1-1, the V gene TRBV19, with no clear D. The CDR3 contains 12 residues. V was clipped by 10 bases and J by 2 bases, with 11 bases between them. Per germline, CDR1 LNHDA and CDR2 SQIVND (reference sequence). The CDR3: CATMSGNTEAFF. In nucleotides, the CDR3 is TGTGCCACAATGTCAGGAAACACTGAAGCTTTCTTT.

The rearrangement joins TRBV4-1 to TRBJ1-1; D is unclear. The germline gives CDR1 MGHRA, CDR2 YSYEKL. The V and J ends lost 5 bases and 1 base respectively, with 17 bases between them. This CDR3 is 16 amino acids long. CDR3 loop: CASSKGVAVGNTEAFF. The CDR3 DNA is TGCGCCAGCAGCAAAGGTGTGGCAGTTGGGAACACTGAAGCTTTCTTT.

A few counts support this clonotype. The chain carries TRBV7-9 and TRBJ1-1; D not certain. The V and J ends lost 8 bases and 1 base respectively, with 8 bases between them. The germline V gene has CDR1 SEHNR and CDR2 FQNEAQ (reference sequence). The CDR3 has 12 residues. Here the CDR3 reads CASQVSNTEAFF. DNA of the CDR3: TGTGCCAGCCAGGTCTCGAACACTGAAGCTTTCTTT.

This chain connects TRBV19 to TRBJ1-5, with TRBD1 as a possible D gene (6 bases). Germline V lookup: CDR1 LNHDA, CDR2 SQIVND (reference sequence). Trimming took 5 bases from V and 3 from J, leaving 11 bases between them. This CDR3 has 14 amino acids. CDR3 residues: CASSATGYNQPQHF. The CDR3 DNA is TGTGCCAGTAGTGCCACAGGGTACAATCAGCCCCAGCATTTT.

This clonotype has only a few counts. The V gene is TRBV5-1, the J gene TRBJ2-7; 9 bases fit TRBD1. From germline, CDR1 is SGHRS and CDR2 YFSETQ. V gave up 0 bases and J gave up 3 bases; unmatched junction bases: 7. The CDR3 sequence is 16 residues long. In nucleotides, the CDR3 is TGCGCCAGCAGCTTGGGTCCGCGGGACAGGGTCTACGAGCAGTACTTC. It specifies CASSLGPRDRVYEQYF.

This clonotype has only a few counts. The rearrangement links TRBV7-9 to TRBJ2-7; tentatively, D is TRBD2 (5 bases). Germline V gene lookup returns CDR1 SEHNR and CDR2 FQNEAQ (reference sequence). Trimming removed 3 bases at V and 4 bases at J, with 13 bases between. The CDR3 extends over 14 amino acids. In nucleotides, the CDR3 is TGTGCCAGCAGCTTGAGAGGGAAAGGGTACGAGCAGTACTTC. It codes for CASSLRGKGYEQYF.

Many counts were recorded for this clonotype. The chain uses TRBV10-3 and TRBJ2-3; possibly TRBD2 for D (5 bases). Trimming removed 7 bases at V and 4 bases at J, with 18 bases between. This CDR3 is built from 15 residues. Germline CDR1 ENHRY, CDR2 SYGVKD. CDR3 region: CAINSRGWLPDTQYF. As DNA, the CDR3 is TGTGCCATCAACTCTCGCGGGTGGCTTCCAGATACGCAGTATTTT.

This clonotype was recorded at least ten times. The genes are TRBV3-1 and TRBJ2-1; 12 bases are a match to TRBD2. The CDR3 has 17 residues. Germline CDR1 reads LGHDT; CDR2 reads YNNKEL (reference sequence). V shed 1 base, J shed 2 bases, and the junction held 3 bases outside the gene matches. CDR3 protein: CASSQGLAGGPYNEQFF. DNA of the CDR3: TGTGCCAGCAGCCAAGGGCTAGCGGGAGGGCCCTACAATGAGCAGTTCTTC.

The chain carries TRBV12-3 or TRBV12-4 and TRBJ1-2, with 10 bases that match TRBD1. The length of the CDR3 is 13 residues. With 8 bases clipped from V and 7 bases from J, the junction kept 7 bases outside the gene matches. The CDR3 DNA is TGTGCCAGCGGCAGGACAGGGGGGATTGGCTACACCTTC. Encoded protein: CASGRTGGIGYTF.

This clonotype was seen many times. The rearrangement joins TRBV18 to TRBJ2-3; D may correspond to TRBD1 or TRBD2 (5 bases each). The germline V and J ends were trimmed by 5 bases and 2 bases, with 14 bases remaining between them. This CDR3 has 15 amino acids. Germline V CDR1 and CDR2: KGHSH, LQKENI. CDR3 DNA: TGTGCCAGCTCAGCACGGGACCAAACCACAGATACGCAGTATTTT. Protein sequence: CASSARDQTTDTQYF.

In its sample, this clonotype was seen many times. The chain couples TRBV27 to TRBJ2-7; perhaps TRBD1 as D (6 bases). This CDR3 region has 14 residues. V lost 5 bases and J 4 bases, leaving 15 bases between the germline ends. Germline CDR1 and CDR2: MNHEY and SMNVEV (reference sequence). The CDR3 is CASSETGGGYEQYF. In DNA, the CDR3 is TGTGCCAGCAGTGAGACAGGTGGGGGATACGAGCAGTACTTC.

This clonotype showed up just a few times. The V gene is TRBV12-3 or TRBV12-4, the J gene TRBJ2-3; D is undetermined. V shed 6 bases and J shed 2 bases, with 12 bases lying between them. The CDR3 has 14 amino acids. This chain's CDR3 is CASRASPHTDTQYF. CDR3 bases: TGTGCCAGCAGGGCTAGTCCCCACACAGATACGCAGTATTTT.

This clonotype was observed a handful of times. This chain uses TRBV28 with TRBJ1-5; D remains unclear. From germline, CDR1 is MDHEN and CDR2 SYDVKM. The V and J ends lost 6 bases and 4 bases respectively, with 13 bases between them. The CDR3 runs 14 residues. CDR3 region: CASSVGSPNQPQHF. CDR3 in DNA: TGTGCCAGCAGCGTCGGGAGTCCAAATCAGCCCCAGCATTTT.

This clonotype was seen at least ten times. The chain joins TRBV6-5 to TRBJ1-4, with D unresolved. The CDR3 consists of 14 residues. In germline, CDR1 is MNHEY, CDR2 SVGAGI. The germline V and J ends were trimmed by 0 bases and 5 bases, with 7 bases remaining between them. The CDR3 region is CASSYSITNEKLFF. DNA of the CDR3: TGTGCCAGCAGTTACTCGATCACCAATGAAAAACTGTTTTTT.

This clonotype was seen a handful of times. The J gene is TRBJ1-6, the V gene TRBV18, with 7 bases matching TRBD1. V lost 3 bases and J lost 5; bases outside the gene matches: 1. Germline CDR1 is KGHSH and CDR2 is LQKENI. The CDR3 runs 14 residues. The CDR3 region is CASSPGQNNSPLHF. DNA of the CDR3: TGTGCCAGCTCACCGGGACAGAATAATTCACCCCTCCACTTT.

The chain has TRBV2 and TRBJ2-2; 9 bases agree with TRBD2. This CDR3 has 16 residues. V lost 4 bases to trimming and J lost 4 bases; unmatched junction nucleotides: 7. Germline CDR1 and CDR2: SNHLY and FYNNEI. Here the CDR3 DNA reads TGTGCCAGCAGTGTACAGCGGGAGGTGCGCACCGGGGAGCTGTTTTTT. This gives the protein CASSVQREVRTGELFF.

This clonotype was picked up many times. CDR3 protein: CASSQRGATQYF. The CDR3 DNA follows: TGTGCCAGCAGCCAAAGAGGAGCTACGCAGTATTTT. V gene TRBV14 combines with J gene TRBJ2-3, with D unclear. The V and J ends lost 2 bases and 8 bases respectively, with 8 bases between them. Per germline, CDR1 SGHDN and CDR2 FVKESK. The CDR3 consists of 12 residues.

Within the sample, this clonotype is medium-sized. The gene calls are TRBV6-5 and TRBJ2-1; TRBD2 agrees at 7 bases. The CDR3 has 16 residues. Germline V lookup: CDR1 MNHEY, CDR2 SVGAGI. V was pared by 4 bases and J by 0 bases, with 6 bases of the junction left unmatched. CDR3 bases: TGTGCCAGCAGTTCATCGCGGGAGAGCTCCTACAATGAGCAGTTCTTC. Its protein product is CASSSSRESSYNEQFF.